This is a list of T cell receptor beta chains from one sample in a study of long-term antiretroviral therapy in people with HIV. Some clones are missing from TCRdb's copy, which holds only in-frame ones; the method was immunoSEQ multiplex PCR. Seen here are tens of thousands of clones, roughly 84% observed once, and the top ten hold more than 6.5%. The input for sequencing was unsorted PBMCs, taken 3 years after starting antiretroviral therapy. The receptors were sampled from a man in his forties with HIV. CDR3s include the opening cysteine and the closing phenylalanine or tryptophan. Fields, in order: D gene, V gene, J gene, clone size, CDR3 protein, CDR3 DNA. D genes are given only for firm matches. Clone size is not always given. Where it is, it says once, few, many or a class for expanded clones.

D gene: .; V gene: TRBV19; J gene: TRBJ1-4; clone size: few; CDR3 protein: CASSMARKLFF; CDR3 DNA: TGTGCCAGTAGTATGGCGCGAAAACTGTTTTTT
D gene: .; V gene: TRBV4-1; J gene: TRBJ1-5; clone size: once; CDR3 protein: CASSLRIGGNQPQHF; CDR3 DNA: TGCGCCAGCAGCCTCAGAATCGGAGGGAATCAGCCCCAGCATTTT
D gene: TRBD1; V gene: TRBV5-6; J gene: TRBJ2-7; clone size: .; CDR3 protein: CASSLGPGTGFDEQYF; CDR3 DNA: TGTGCCAGCAGCTTGGGGCCTGGGACAGGGTTCGACGAGCAGTACTTC
D gene: .; V gene: TRBV6-6; J gene: TRBJ2-5; clone size: .; CDR3 protein: CASTVTAGETQYF; CDR3 DNA: TGTGCCAGCACTGTTACAGCAGGAGAGACCCAGTACTTC
D gene: TRBD1; V gene: TRBV18; J gene: TRBJ2-1; clone size: once; CDR3 protein: CASSPAGQGPAEQFF; CDR3 DNA: TGTGCCAGCTCACCGGCGGGACAGGGGCCCGCGGAGCAGTTCTTC
D gene: .; V gene: TRBV30; J gene: TRBJ1-4; clone size: .; CDR3 protein: CAWSEGTREKLFF; CDR3 DNA: TGTGCCTGGAGTGAAGGGACTCGGGAAAAACTGTTTTTT
D gene: .; V gene: TRBV5-1; J gene: TRBJ1-2; clone size: .; CDR3 protein: CASSLDSPGNGYTF; CDR3 DNA: TGCGCCAGCAGCTTGGATTCCCCTGGGAATGGCTACACCTTC
D gene: TRBD1; V gene: TRBV5-1; J gene: TRBJ1-1; clone size: .; CDR3 protein: CASSLAPRGQGEGNTEAFF; CDR3 DNA: TGCGCCAGCAGCTTAGCACCCCGGGGGCAGGGGGAAGGGAACACTGAAGCTTTCTTT
D gene: .; V gene: TRBV27; J gene: TRBJ2-7; clone size: .; CDR3 protein: CASSLIGEKTGEYEQYF; CDR3 DNA: TGTGCCAGCAGTTTAATCGGTGAAAAGACAGGCGAGTACGAGCAGTACTTC
D gene: TRBD2; V gene: TRBV7-4; J gene: TRBJ2-7; clone size: .; CDR3 protein: CASSPGGPGTSGPTYEQYF; CDR3 DNA: TGTGCCAGCAGCCCAGGGGGTCCCGGGACTAGCGGGCCTACCTACGAGCAGTACTTC
D gene: .; V gene: TRBV4-1; J gene: TRBJ1-1; clone size: .; CDR3 protein: CASSRRDGTEAFF; CDR3 DNA: TGCGCCAGCAGCCGCAGGGACGGCACTGAAGCTTTCTTT